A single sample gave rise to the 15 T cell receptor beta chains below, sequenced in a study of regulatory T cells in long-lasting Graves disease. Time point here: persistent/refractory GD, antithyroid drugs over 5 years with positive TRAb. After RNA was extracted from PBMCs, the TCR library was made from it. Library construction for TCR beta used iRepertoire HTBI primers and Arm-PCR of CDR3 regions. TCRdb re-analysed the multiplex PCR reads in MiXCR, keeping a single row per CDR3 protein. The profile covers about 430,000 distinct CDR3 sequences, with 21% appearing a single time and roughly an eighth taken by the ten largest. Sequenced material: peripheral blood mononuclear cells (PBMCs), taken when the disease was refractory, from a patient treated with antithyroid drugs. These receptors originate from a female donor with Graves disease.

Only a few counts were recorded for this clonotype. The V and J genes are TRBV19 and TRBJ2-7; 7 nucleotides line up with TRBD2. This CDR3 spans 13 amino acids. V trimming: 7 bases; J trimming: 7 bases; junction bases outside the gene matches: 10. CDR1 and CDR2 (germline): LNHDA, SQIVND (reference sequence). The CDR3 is CASKDGRLGEQYF. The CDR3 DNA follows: TGTGCCAGTAAGGACGGGAGGTTGGGAGAGCAGTACTTC.

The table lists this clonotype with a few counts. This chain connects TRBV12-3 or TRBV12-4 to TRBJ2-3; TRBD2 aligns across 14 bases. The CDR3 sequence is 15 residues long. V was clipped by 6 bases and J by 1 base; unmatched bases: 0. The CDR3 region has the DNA TGTGCCAGCAGGGGACTAGCGGGGGGCACAGATACGCAGTATTTT. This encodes CASRGLAGGTDTQYF.

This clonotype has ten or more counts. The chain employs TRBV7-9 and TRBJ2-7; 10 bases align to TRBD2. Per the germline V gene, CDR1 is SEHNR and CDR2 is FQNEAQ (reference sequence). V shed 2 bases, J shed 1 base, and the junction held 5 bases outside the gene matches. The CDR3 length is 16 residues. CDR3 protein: CASSLTTSGASYEQYF. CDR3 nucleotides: TGTGCCAGCAGCTTAACTACTAGCGGGGCTTCCTACGAGCAGTACTTC.

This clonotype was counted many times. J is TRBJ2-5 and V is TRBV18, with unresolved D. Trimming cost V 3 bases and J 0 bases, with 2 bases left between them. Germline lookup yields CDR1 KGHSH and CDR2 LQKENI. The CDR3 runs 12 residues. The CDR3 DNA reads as TGTGCCAGCTCACCGTACCAAGAGACCCAGTACTTC. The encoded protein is CASSPYQETQYF.

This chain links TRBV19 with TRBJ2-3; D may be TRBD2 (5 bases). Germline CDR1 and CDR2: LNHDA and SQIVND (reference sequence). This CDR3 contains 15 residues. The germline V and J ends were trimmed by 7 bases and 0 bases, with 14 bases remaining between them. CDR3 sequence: CASTISGASTDTQYF. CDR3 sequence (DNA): TGTGCCAGTACTATCAGCGGAGCTAGCACAGATACGCAGTATTTT.

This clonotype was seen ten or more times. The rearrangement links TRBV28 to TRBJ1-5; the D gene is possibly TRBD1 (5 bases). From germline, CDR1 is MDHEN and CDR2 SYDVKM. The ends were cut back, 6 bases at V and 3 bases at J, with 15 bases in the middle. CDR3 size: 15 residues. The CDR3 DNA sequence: TGTGCCAGCAGCCCCATCGGGACTCTCAATCAGCCCCAGCATTTT. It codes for CASSPIGTLNQPQHF.

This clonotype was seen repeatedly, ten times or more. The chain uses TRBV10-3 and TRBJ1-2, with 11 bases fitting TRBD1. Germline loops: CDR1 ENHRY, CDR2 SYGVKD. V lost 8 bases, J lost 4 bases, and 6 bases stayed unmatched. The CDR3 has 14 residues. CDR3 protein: CAIGGQGVGYGYTF. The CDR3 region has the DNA TGTGCCATCGGGGGACAGGGGGTGGGCTATGGCTACACCTTC.

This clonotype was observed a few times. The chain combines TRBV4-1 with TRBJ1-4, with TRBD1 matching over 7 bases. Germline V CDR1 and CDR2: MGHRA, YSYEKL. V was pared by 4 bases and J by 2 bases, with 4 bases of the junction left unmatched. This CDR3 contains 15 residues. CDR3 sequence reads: CASSLPGGTNEKLFF. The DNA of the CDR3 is TGCGCCAGCAGCCTACCAGGGGGTACTAATGAAAAACTGTTTTTT.

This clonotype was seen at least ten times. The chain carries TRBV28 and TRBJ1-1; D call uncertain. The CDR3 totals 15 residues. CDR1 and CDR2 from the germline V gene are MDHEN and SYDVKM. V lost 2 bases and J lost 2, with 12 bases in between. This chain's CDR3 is CASSLATELNTEAFF. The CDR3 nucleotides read TGTGCCAGCAGTTTAGCTACAGAGCTTAACACTGAAGCTTTCTTT.

In DNA, the CDR3 is TGTGCCATCCGGACAGGGAGCACCGGGGAGCTGTTTTTT. Translating gives CAIRTGSTGELFF. The chain couples TRBV6-2 or TRBV6-3 to TRBJ2-2, with 8 nucleotides matching TRBD1. Trimming at V came to 10 bases and at J to 4 bases, leaving 5 bases not matched to a gene. The CDR3 sequence is 13 residues long. The germline gives CDR1 MNHEY, CDR2 SVGEGT.

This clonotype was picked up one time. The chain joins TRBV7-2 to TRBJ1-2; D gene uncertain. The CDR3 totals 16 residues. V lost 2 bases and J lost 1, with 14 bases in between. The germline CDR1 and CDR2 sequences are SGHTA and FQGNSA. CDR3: CASSLRPIRDNYGYTF. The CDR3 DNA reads TGTGCCAGCAGCTTAAGGCCCATAAGAGATAACTATGGCTACACCTTC.

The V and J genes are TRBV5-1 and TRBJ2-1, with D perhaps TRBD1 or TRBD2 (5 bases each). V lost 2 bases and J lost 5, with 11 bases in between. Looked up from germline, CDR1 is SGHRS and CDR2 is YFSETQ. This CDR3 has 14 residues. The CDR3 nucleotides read TGCGCCAGCAGCTTAGAGGGGAGAGACAATGAGCAGTTCTTC. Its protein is CASSLEGRDNEQFF.

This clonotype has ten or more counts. CDR3 protein: CASTGRQGAYEQYF. The CDR3 DNA reads as TGTGCCAGCACGGGCAGACAGGGGGCCTACGAGCAGTACTTC. The chain joins TRBV6-1 to TRBJ2-7; 9 nucleotides align to TRBD1. Unmatched junction bases numbered 6, after V lost 7 bases and J lost 2 bases. Germline lookup yields CDR1 MNHNS and CDR2 SASEGT. The CDR3 has 14 residues.

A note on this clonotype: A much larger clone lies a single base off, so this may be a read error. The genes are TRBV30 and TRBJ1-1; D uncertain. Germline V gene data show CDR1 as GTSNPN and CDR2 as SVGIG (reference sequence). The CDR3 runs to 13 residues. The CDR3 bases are TGTGCCTGGGCACTAGACTCAAACATTGAAGCTTTCTTT. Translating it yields CAWALDSNIEAFF.

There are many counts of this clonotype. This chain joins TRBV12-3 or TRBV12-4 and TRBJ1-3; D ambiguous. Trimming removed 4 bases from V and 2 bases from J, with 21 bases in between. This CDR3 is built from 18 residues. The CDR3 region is CASSSYQLVGIAGNTIYF. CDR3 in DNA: TGTGCCAGCAGTTCCTACCAGCTCGTGGGGATAGCTGGAAACACCATATATTTT.